In this sample, the clone carrying this TCR beta chain turned up many times. Amplification yielded TCR beta CDR3 regions, with RNA transcripts as the source. RT-PCR in the first round (using the HTBI primer set) targeted the TCR CDR3. TCRdb itself ran the multiplex PCR reads through MiXCR, one entry per CDR3 protein. The top ten clones hold 7.3% of a sample with approximately 590,000 distinct CDR3 sequences, 15% to 18% of them seen once. Diagnoses used clinical symptoms, serum thyroxine and TRAb, thyroid ultrasound and orbital computed tomography. The source of the sample is a study of T cells in Graves' hyperthyroidism and ophthalmopathy. This TCR came from a woman younger than 45 with Graves' hyperthyroidism. The sequencing sample was made of blood.

This CDR3 is CATSRDGHTGELFF. The CDR3 region has the DNA TGTGCCACTAGCCGGGACGGACACACCGGGGAGCTGTTTTTT. The chain uses TRBV10-3 and TRBJ2-2; TRBD1 or TRBD2 may be the D gene (5 bases each). V lost 10 bases to trimming and J lost 3 bases, with 15 bases between them. The CDR3 is 14 residues long. CDR1 and CDR2 (germline): ENHRY, SYGVKD.